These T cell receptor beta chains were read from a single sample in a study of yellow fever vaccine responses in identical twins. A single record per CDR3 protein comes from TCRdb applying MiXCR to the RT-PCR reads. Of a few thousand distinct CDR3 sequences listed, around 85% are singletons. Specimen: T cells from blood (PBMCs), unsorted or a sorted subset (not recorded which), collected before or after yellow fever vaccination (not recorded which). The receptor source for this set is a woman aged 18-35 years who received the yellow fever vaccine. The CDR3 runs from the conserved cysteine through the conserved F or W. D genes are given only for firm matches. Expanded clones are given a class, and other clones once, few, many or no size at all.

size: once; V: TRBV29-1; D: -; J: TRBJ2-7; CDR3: CSVEIGQRPPYEQYF; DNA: TGCAGCGTTGAAATCGGACAACGACCGCCCTACGAGCAGTACTTC
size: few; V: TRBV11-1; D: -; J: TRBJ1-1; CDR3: CASSLEFGGNTEAFF; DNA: TGTGCCAGCAGCTTAGAATTTGGGGGGAACACTGAAGCTTTCTTT
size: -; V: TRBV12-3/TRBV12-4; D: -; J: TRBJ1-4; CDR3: CASRAGGGANEKLFF; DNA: TGTGCCAGCAGAGCGGGGGGCGGAGCTAATGAAAAACTGTTTTTT
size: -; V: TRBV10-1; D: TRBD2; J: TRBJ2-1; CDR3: CASSDRSLAGGQHEQFF; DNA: TGCGCCAGCAGTGACCGCTCCCTAGCGGGGGGGCAACATGAGCAGTTCTTC
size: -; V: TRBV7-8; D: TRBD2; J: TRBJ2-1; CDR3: CASSSVTSGRFNEQFF; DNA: TGTGCCAGCAGCTCGGTGACTAGCGGGAGATTCAATGAGCAGTTCTTC
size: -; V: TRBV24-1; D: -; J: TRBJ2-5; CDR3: CATSGGGVRHQETQYF; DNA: TGTGCCACCAGTGGCGGTGGTGTCAGACACCAAGAGACCCAGTACTTC
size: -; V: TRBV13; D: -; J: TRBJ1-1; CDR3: CASSLEGITEAFF; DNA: TGTGCCAGCAGCTTAGAAGGGATCACTGAAGCTTTCTTT
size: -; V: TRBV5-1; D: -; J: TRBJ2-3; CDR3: CASSSTVGTDTQYF; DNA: TGCGCCAGCAGCTCAACGGTGGGCACAGATACGCAGTATTTT
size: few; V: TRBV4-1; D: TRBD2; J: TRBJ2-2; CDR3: CASSQDQAGGKVGELFF; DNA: TGCGCCAGCAGCCAAGATCAAGCGGGAGGGAAGGTCGGGGAGCTGTTTTTT
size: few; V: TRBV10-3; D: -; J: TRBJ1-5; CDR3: CAIRDASNQPQHF; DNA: TGTGCCATCAGAGACGCTAGCAATCAGCCCCAGCATTTT
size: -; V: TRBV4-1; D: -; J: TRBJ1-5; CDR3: CASSQWSAQGPQHF; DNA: TGCGCCAGCAGCCAATGGTCGGCCCAGGGGCCCCAGCATTTT
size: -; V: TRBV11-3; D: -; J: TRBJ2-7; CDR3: CASSLGGSRYEQYF; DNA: TGTGCCAGCAGCTTAGGTGGTAGCAGGTACGAGCAGTACTTC
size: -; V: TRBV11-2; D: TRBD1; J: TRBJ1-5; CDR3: CASSPGTGFNNQPQHF; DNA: TGTGCCAGCAGCCCCGGGACAGGGTTTAACAATCAGCCCCAGCATTTT
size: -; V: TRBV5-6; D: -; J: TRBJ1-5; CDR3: CASSGPLPNQPQHF; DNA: TGTGCCAGCAGCGGTCCCCTTCCCAATCAGCCCCAGCATTTT
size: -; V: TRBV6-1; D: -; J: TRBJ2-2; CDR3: CASSLYPPGSEELFF; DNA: TGTGCCAGCAGCCTGTATCCCCCAGGGTCCGAGGAGCTGTTTTTT
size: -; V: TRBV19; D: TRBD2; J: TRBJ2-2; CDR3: CASIGTSGDTGELFF; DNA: TGTGCCAGTATCGGGACTAGCGGGGACACCGGGGAGCTGTTTTTT
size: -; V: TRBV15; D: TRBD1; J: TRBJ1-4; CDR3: CATSSLTGQAGFF; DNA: TGTGCCACCAGCAGCCTGACTGGACAGGCCGGGTTTTTT
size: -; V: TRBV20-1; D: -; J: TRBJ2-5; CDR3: CSARAGGETQYF; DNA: TGCAGTGCTAGAGCTGGGGGAGAGACCCAGTACTTC
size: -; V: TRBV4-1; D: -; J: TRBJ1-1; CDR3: CASSRGNTEAFF; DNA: TGCGCCAGCAGCCGAGGGAACACTGAAGCTTTCTTT
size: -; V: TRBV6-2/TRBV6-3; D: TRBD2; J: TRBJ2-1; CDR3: CASSYSMPAGLAGENEQFF; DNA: TGTGCCAGCAGTTACTCGATGCCGGCTGGACTAGCGGGGGAAAATGAGCAGTTCTTC
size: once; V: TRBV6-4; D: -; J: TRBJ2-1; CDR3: CASSDLSGDNEQFF; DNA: TGTGCCAGCAGTGACTTATCAGGAGACAATGAGCAGTTCTTC
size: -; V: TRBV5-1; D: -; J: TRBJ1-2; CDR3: CASTDGQNYGYTF; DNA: TGCGCCAGCACGGATGGACAGAACTATGGCTACACCTTC
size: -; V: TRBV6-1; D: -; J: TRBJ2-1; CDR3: CASSARLGSSYNEQFF; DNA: TGTGCCAGCAGTGCCCGGTTGGGGAGCTCCTACAATGAGCAGTTCTTC
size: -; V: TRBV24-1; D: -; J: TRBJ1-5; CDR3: CATSALPGDNQPQHF; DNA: TGTGCCACCAGTGCTCTTCCAGGGGACAATCAGCCCCAGCATTTT
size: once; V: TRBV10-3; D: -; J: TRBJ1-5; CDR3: CAISDTTDQPQHF; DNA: TGTGCCATCAGTGATACAACAGATCAGCCCCAGCATTTT
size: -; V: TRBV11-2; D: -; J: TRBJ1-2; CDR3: CASSPIGGLVYGYTF; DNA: TGTGCCAGCAGCCCCATTGGGGGGCTCGTCTATGGCTACACCTTC
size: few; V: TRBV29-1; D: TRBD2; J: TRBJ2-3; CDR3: CSVDVSRWIAGRSVDTQYF; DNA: TGCAGCGTTGATGTCTCACGATGGATAGCGGGGAGGTCTGTCGATACGCAGTATTTT
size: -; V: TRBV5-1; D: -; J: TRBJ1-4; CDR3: CASSPRTPNEKLFF; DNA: TGCGCCAGCAGCCCCAGGACCCCTAATGAAAAACTGTTTTTT
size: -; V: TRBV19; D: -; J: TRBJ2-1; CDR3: CASSLGENEQFF; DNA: TGTGCCAGTAGCCTGGGAGAGAATGAGCAGTTCTTC
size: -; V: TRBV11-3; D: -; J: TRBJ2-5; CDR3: CASSTLRQALETQYF; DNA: TGTGCCAGCAGCACCCTGCGACAAGCCTTGGAGACCCAGTACTTC
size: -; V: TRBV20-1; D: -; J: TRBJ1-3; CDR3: CSTQGSGNTIYF; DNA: TGCAGTACCCAGGGCTCTGGAAACACCATATATTTT
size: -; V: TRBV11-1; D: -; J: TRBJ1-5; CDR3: CASSLALLGGVDQPQHF; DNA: TGTGCCAGCAGCTTAGCCCTATTGGGAGGGGTCGATCAGCCCCAGCATTTT